The rows below give T cell receptor beta chains drawn from one sample of a study of T cells after yellow fever vaccination. TCRdb processed the 5' RACE reads anew with MiXCR; each CDR3 protein has one entry. This sample has about 250,000 distinct CDR3 sequences, with about 3.9% found just once. This sample comprised PBMCs, obtained 15 days after the yellow fever booster vaccination. Receptors originate from a man between 18 and 35 years old who received the YFV17D yellow fever vaccine. The CDR3 runs from the conserved cysteine through the conserved F or W. The order of the fields is J gene, V gene, D gene, clone size, CDR3 protein, CDR3 DNA. The D gene is left open where the match is weak. Clone size is not always given. Where it is, it says once, few, many or a class for expanded clones.

j_gene: TRBJ2-5
v_gene: TRBV12-3/TRBV12-4
d_gene: .
abundance: many
CDR3aa: CASSLFGSKETQYF
CDR3nt: TGTGCCAGCAGTTTATTTGGCAGCAAAGAGACCCAGTACTTC

j_gene: TRBJ2-5
v_gene: TRBV5-1
d_gene: .
abundance: many
CDR3aa: CASSFGGLGETQYF
CDR3nt: TGCGCCAGCAGCTTTGGGGGTTTGGGAGAGACCCAGTACTTC

j_gene: TRBJ1-2
v_gene: TRBV6-2/TRBV6-3
d_gene: .
abundance: .
CDR3aa: CASSYFGPAFYGYTF
CDR3nt: TGTGCCAGCAGTTACTTTGGGCCGGCGTTCTATGGCTACACCTTC

j_gene: TRBJ1-1
v_gene: TRBV3-1
d_gene: .
abundance: many
CDR3aa: CASSPRVTSAEAFF
CDR3nt: TGTGCCAGCAGCCCCCGGGTAACCTCGGCCGAAGCTTTCTTT

j_gene: TRBJ2-3
v_gene: TRBV5-1
d_gene: .
abundance: many
CDR3aa: CASSPGASPTDTQYF
CDR3nt: TGCGCCAGCAGCCCTGGGGCTTCCCCCACAGATACGCAGTATTTT

j_gene: TRBJ2-7
v_gene: TRBV5-1
d_gene: .
abundance: many
CDR3aa: CASSLRGASYEQYF
CDR3nt: TGCGCCAGCAGCTTACGGGGGGCCTCCTACGAGCAGTACTTC

j_gene: TRBJ2-3
v_gene: TRBV2
d_gene: .
abundance: many
CDR3aa: CASTDSTGTQYF
CDR3nt: TGTGCCAGCACTGACTCTACTGGTACGCAGTATTTT

j_gene: TRBJ2-2
v_gene: TRBV7-6
d_gene: TRBD1
abundance: many
CDR3aa: CASSFHAEWTGMNTGELFF
CDR3nt: TGTGCCAGCAGCTTCCACGCGGAATGGACAGGGATGAACACCGGGGAGCTGTTTTTT

j_gene: TRBJ1-2
v_gene: TRBV5-1
d_gene: .
abundance: few
CDR3aa: CASTLGEGAGYGYTF
CDR3nt: TGCGCCAGCACCCTCGGTGAGGGCGCCGGCTATGGCTACACCTTC

j_gene: TRBJ2-4
v_gene: TRBV5-1
d_gene: .
abundance: many
CDR3aa: CASSKNGENIQYF
CDR3nt: TGCGCCAGCAGCAAAAACGGAGAAAACATTCAGTACTTC

j_gene: TRBJ1-2
v_gene: TRBV28
d_gene: .
abundance: many
CDR3aa: CASSFTGPYGYTF
CDR3nt: TGTGCCAGCAGTTTCACAGGGCCCTATGGCTACACCTTC

j_gene: TRBJ2-3
v_gene: TRBV9
d_gene: .
abundance: many
CDR3aa: CASSVANTDTQYF
CDR3nt: TGTGCCAGCAGCGTAGCAAACACAGATACGCAGTATTTT

j_gene: TRBJ1-5
v_gene: TRBV25-1
d_gene: .
abundance: many
CDR3aa: CASSEPTEGNQPQHF
CDR3nt: TGTGCCAGCAGTGAACCGACGGAGGGCAATCAGCCCCAGCATTTT

j_gene: TRBJ2-3
v_gene: TRBV7-9
d_gene: .
abundance: many
CDR3aa: CASSLTVTSTDTQYF
CDR3nt: TGTGCCAGCAGCTTAACGGTTACTAGCACAGATACGCAGTATTTT

j_gene: TRBJ1-5
v_gene: TRBV25-1
d_gene: .
abundance: many
CDR3aa: CASSDDVHSNQPQHF
CDR3nt: TGTGCCAGCAGTGACGACGTACATAGCAATCAGCCCCAGCATTTT

j_gene: TRBJ2-7
v_gene: TRBV30
d_gene: .
abundance: many
CDR3aa: CAWSVRAGYEQYF
CDR3nt: TGTGCCTGGAGTGTACGGGCGGGTTACGAGCAGTACTTC

j_gene: TRBJ2-3
v_gene: TRBV2
d_gene: TRBD2
abundance: many
CDR3aa: CASSPFGLAGGGDTQYF
CDR3nt: TGTGCCAGCAGTCCGTTCGGACTAGCGGGGGGCGGAGATACGCAGTATTTT

j_gene: TRBJ1-4
v_gene: TRBV5-1
d_gene: .
abundance: many
CDR3aa: CASSTGTSNEKLFF
CDR3nt: TGCGCCAGCAGCACCGGGACAAGTAATGAAAAACTGTTTTTT

j_gene: TRBJ2-3
v_gene: TRBV5-1
d_gene: .
abundance: many
CDR3aa: CASSFVARTDTQYF
CDR3nt: TGCGCCAGCAGCTTTGTTGCTCGCACAGATACGCAGTATTTT

j_gene: TRBJ2-3
v_gene: TRBV7-6
d_gene: TRBD2
abundance: many
CDR3aa: CASSSPGLAATDTQYF
CDR3nt: TGTGCCAGCAGCTCTCCGGGACTAGCGGCCACAGATACGCAGTATTTT

j_gene: TRBJ2-1
v_gene: TRBV5-6
d_gene: TRBD2
abundance: .
CDR3aa: CASSSLGTSRYNEQFF
CDR3nt: TGTGCCAGCAGCTCCCTCGGGACTAGCCGATACAATGAGCAGTTCTTC

j_gene: TRBJ2-2
v_gene: TRBV7-2
d_gene: TRBD2
abundance: many
CDR3aa: CASRPPGLANTGELFF
CDR3nt: TGTGCCAGCAGGCCTCCGGGACTAGCGAACACCGGGGAGCTGTTTTTT

j_gene: TRBJ2-3
v_gene: TRBV20-1
d_gene: .
abundance: many
CDR3aa: CSARDRGFSAQYF
CDR3nt: TGCAGTGCTAGAGATCGAGGGTTTTCTGCGCAGTATTTT

j_gene: TRBJ1-2
v_gene: TRBV5-4
d_gene: .
abundance: many
CDR3aa: CASSFDRDGNYGYTF
CDR3nt: TGTGCCAGCAGCTTTGACCGGGACGGAAACTATGGCTACACCTTC

j_gene: TRBJ1-3
v_gene: TRBV5-1
d_gene: .
abundance: many
CDR3aa: CASSLGAGGPSGNTIYF
CDR3nt: TGCGCCAGCAGCTTGGGCGCGGGGGGCCCCTCTGGAAACACCATATATTTT

j_gene: TRBJ2-4
v_gene: TRBV18
d_gene: .
abundance: many
CDR3aa: CASSPQGKNIQYF
CDR3nt: TGTGCCAGCTCACCACAGGGCAAAAACATTCAGTACTTC

j_gene: TRBJ2-7
v_gene: TRBV9
d_gene: TRBD1
abundance: .
CDR3aa: CASSAGTGREQYF
CDR3nt: TGTGCCAGCAGCGCCGGGACAGGGCGCGAGCAGTACTTC

j_gene: TRBJ1-4
v_gene: TRBV5-4
d_gene: .
abundance: few
CDR3aa: CASSGNGRGDEKLFF
CDR3nt: TGTGCCAGCAGCGGGAATGGACGGGGTGACGAAAAACTGTTTTTT

j_gene: TRBJ1-2
v_gene: TRBV6-6
d_gene: .
abundance: many
CDR3aa: CASSYLRAPSYGYTF
CDR3nt: TGTGCCAGCAGTTACCTCAGGGCCCCTTCCTATGGCTACACCTTC

j_gene: TRBJ1-5
v_gene: TRBV4-1
d_gene: .
abundance: many
CDR3aa: CASSQVRQDNQPQHF
CDR3nt: TGCGCCAGCAGCCAAGTGCGACAGGACAATCAGCCCCAGCATTTT

j_gene: TRBJ2-5
v_gene: TRBV5-1
d_gene: .
abundance: many
CDR3aa: CASSFQGGQETQYF
CDR3nt: TGCGCCAGCAGCTTCCAGGGGGGCCAAGAGACCCAGTACTTC

j_gene: TRBJ2-5
v_gene: TRBV5-4
d_gene: .
abundance: many
CDR3aa: CASSILQGGAETQYF
CDR3nt: TGTGCCAGCAGCATTCTACAGGGTGGGGCGGAGACCCAGTACTTC

j_gene: TRBJ2-3
v_gene: TRBV2
d_gene: TRBD1
abundance: many
CDR3aa: CARRDRATDTQYF
CDR3nt: TGTGCCAGGAGGGACAGGGCAACAGATACGCAGTATTTT

j_gene: TRBJ1-6
v_gene: TRBV7-2
d_gene: .
abundance: many
CDR3aa: CASKIGLF
CDR3nt: TGTGCCAGCAAGATAGGCCTGTTC

j_gene: TRBJ1-6
v_gene: TRBV6-5
d_gene: TRBD1
abundance: many
CDR3aa: CASSPWTGPNSPLHF
CDR3nt: TGTGCCAGCAGCCCCTGGACAGGGCCCAATTCACCCCTCCACTTT

j_gene: TRBJ2-7
v_gene: TRBV11-2
d_gene: .
abundance: many
CDR3aa: CASSLEGHSYEQYF
CDR3nt: TGTGCCAGCAGCTTAGAGGGCCACTCCTACGAGCAGTACTTC

j_gene: TRBJ2-1
v_gene: TRBV6-2/TRBV6-3
d_gene: TRBD2
abundance: many
CDR3aa: CASSLWGGWTSYNEQFF
CDR3nt: TGTGCCAGCAGCCTCTGGGGGGGGTGGACCTCCTACAATGAGCAGTTCTTC

j_gene: TRBJ2-1
v_gene: TRBV10-3
d_gene: .
abundance: many
CDR3aa: CAISERQVNNEQFF
CDR3nt: TGTGCCATCAGTGAGAGACAGGTCAACAATGAGCAGTTCTTC

j_gene: TRBJ2-2
v_gene: TRBV6-6
d_gene: .
abundance: few
CDR3aa: CASSLGGDRNTGELFF
CDR3nt: TGTGCCAGCAGTTTGGGCGGGGACCGAAACACCGGGGAGCTGTTTTTT

j_gene: TRBJ1-2
v_gene: TRBV20-1
d_gene: .
abundance: many
CDR3aa: CSASGGAANGYTF
CDR3nt: TGCAGTGCTAGTGGTGGGGCAGCTAATGGCTACACCTTC

j_gene: TRBJ1-4
v_gene: TRBV7-9
d_gene: .
abundance: many
CDR3aa: CASSLGVLGEKLFF
CDR3nt: TGTGCCAGCAGCTTAGGAGTGTTAGGTGAAAAACTGTTTTTT

j_gene: TRBJ1-1
v_gene: TRBV5-1
d_gene: TRBD1
abundance: many
CDR3aa: CASSLEGANTEAFF
CDR3nt: TGCGCCAGCAGCTTGGAGGGGGCGAACACTGAAGCTTTCTTT

j_gene: TRBJ1-2
v_gene: TRBV20-1
d_gene: .
abundance: many
CDR3aa: CSASGHLFGYTF
CDR3nt: TGCAGTGCTAGCGGGCATTTGTTTGGCTACACCTTC

j_gene: TRBJ1-1
v_gene: TRBV20-1
d_gene: .
abundance: many
CDR3aa: CSLDRERTEAFF
CDR3nt: TGCAGCCTCGATCGTGAGCGCACTGAAGCTTTCTTT

j_gene: TRBJ2-1
v_gene: TRBV20-1
d_gene: .
abundance: many
CDR3aa: CSARGGYEQFF
CDR3nt: TGCAGTGCTAGAGGAGGCTATGAGCAGTTCTTC

j_gene: TRBJ1-2
v_gene: TRBV4-2
d_gene: .
abundance: many
CDR3aa: CASSQEGQYYGYTF
CDR3nt: TGTGCCAGCAGCCAAGAAGGGCAGTACTATGGCTACACCTTC

j_gene: TRBJ2-7
v_gene: TRBV5-1
d_gene: TRBD1
abundance: many
CDR3aa: CASSLEGTGSSSYEQYF
CDR3nt: TGCGCCAGCAGCTTGGAGGGGACAGGGTCTAGCTCCTACGAGCAGTACTTC

j_gene: TRBJ1-4
v_gene: TRBV20-1
d_gene: .
abundance: many
CDR3aa: CSVNREISEKLFF
CDR3nt: TGCAGTGTTAACAGGGAAATCAGTGAAAAACTGTTTTTT

j_gene: TRBJ2-5
v_gene: TRBV5-1
d_gene: .
abundance: many
CDR3aa: CASSLEAGNTWETQYF
CDR3nt: TGCGCCAGCAGCTTGGAGGCGGGGAATACGTGGGAGACCCAGTACTTC

j_gene: TRBJ2-2
v_gene: TRBV12-3/TRBV12-4
d_gene: TRBD2
abundance: many
CDR3aa: CASSQTPGGTGELFF
CDR3nt: TGTGCCAGCAGCCAAACCCCGGGAGGGACCGGGGAGCTGTTTTTT

j_gene: TRBJ2-5
v_gene: TRBV4-3
d_gene: .
abundance: many
CDR3aa: CASSSRGPGETQYF
CDR3nt: TGCGCCAGCAGCTCCCGGGGGCCTGGGGAGACCCAGTACTTC

j_gene: TRBJ2-5
v_gene: TRBV5-1
d_gene: TRBD1
abundance: many
CDR3aa: CASSSGQGYQETQYF
CDR3nt: TGCGCCAGCAGCTCGGGACAGGGTTACCAAGAGACCCAGTACTTC

j_gene: TRBJ2-7
v_gene: TRBV6-2/TRBV6-3
d_gene: TRBD1
abundance: many
CDR3aa: CASTRRSGGEQYF
CDR3nt: TGTGCCAGCACGCGACGCTCAGGGGGCGAGCAGTACTTC